One and the same sample provided the 5 T cell receptor beta chains below, sequenced in a study of T cells in Graves' hyperthyroidism and ophthalmopathy. TCR beta CDR3 regions were amplified from RNA. A first-round RT-PCR of the TCR CDR3 used the HTBI primer set. TCRdb reanalysed the multiplex PCR reads using MiXCR and keeps one entry per CDR3 protein. The table includes 350,000 or so distinct CDR3 sequences, roughly 20% detected once. Sequenced sample: blood. The receptors were gathered from a woman between 35 and 50 years old with Graves' ophthalmopathy.

Ten or more counts support this clonotype. The chain has TRBV18 and TRBJ1-1, with D uncertain. This CDR3 has 15 residues. V was clipped by 0 bases and J by 4 bases, with 12 bases between them. The germline V gene encodes CDR1 KGHSH and CDR2 LQKENI. CDR3 DNA: TGTGCCAGCTCACCACCGAGAGCCGAGATCACTGAAGCTTTCTTT. Protein product: CASSPPRAEITEAFF.

This clonotype was recorded at least ten times. This chain connects TRBV28 to TRBJ1-1, with a possible D match to TRBD1 (6 bases). The CDR3 covers 11 residues. Germline V gene lookup returns CDR1 MDHEN and CDR2 SYDVKM. The germline V and J ends were trimmed by 10 bases and 7 bases, with 13 bases remaining between them. This CDR3 is CATHTGLEAFF. The CDR3 DNA sequence: TGTGCCACCCATACAGGGCTTGAAGCTTTCTTT.

The chain combines TRBV20-1 with TRBJ1-5; D may be TRBD1 (5 bases). Trimming left V 4 bases short and J 1 base short, with 14 bases between. Germline V gene data show CDR1 as DFQATT and CDR2 as SNEGSKA (reference sequence). The CDR3 is 15 residues long. CDR3 residues: CSAKIDSLSNQPQHF. In DNA, the CDR3 is TGCAGTGCTAAAATCGACAGTCTAAGCAATCAGCCCCAGCATTTT.

In this sample, this clonotype turned up many times. V gene TRBV15 combines with J gene TRBJ1-3; D gene uncertain. Trimming cost V 3 bases and J 0 bases, with 6 bases left between them. The germline V gene has CDR1 LNHNV and CDR2 YYDKDF (reference sequence). This CDR3 contains 14 residues. CDR3 sequence (DNA): TGTGCCACCAGCAGGGGATTCTCTGGAAACACCATATATTTT. Translating it yields CATSRGFSGNTIYF.

This clonotype was detected only once. The chain is built from TRBV6-5 and TRBJ1-1, with 9 bases fitting TRBD1. Germline-derived CDR1 and CDR2 are MNHEY and SVGAGI. This CDR3 is 15 amino acids long. Trimming removed 2 bases from V and 7 bases from J; junction bases left unmatched: 8. This CDR3 is CASSYAGQGPNEAFF. CDR3 DNA sequence: TGTGCCAGCAGTTACGCCGGACAGGGGCCCAATGAAGCTTTCTTT.